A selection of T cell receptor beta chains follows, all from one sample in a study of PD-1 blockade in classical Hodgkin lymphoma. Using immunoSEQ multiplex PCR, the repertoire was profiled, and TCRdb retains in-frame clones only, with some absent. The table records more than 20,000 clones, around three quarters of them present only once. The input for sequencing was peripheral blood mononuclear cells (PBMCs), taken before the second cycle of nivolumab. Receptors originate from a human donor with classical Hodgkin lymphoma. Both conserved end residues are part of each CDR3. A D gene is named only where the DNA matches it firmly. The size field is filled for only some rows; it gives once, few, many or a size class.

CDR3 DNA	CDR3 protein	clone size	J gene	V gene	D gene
TGTGCCAGCAGCTTATCCCCAGGAGGTCCGGGCTCACCCCTCCACTTT	CASSLSPGGPGSPLHF	few	TRBJ1-6	TRBV7-2	NA
TGCGCCAGCAGCGCCCGGACAGCCTCAACTTCCTACGAGCAGTACTTC	CASSARTASTSYEQYF	once	TRBJ2-7	TRBV5-1	NA
TGTGCCAGCAGACTAGGGGCAAAACGGGGGGAGCAGTACTTC	CASRLGAKRGEQYF	once	TRBJ2-7	TRBV7-8	NA
TGTGCCAGCAGCTGGGGACTGGGCGAGCAGTACTTC	CASSWGLGEQYF	NA	TRBJ2-7	TRBV11-2	NA
TGTGCCAGTGCCCTACGGACAAATCTTGAGCAGTTCTTC	CASALRTNLEQFF	NA	TRBJ2-1	TRBV6-1	NA
TGTGCCAGCAGTTTGGGCCCTACGGGATATAATTCACCCCTCCACTTT	CASSLGPTGYNSPLHF	few	TRBJ1-6	TRBV27	NA
TGTGCCAGCAGCTTAGTCGGGGGGAACACTGAAGCTTTCTTT	CASSLVGGNTEAFF	NA	TRBJ1-1	TRBV7-2	NA
TGTGCCAGCAGCCTACGACAGGGAAACTCCTACAATGAGCAGTTCTTC	CASSLRQGNSYNEQFF	NA	TRBJ2-1	TRBV11-2	TRBD1
TGTGCCAGTAGTATAGACGGGCGGACAGGGTCCCACTACAATGAGCAGTTCTTC	CASSIDGRTGSHYNEQFF	NA	TRBJ2-1	TRBV19	TRBD1
TGTGCCAGCAGCTTGGGCTCTAGCGGGAGTAGGTCGGAGACCCAGTACTTC	CASSLGSSGSRSETQYF	once	TRBJ2-5	TRBV5-6	TRBD2